This section outlines one T cell receptor beta chain sequence together with its context. Which antigen it targets is not known. Base-call qualities are not available, and no considerably larger clone is one nucleotide away. The junction carries 9 bases between V and J, which are trimmed by 3 bases and 4 bases respectively. The germline V gene (reference sequence) yields GTSNPN for CDR1 and SVGIG for CDR2. From the cysteine up to the phenylalanine, the CDR3 has a length of 13 residues. CDR3 DNA only is kept here, 39 bases in frame from base 1. RNA was extracted with the RNeasy kit and roughly 0.45 to 1 ug was reverse transcribed using random hexamers. The immunoSEQ multiplex PCR assay, which covers 54 Vbeta and 13 Jbeta segments, was used to amplify TCR beta CDR3 regions. Bias from PCR amplification was corrected by using a synthetic template baseline for primer optimization and for computational correction. The original pipeline was this. Reads were annotated to V, D and J genes per IMGT and analyzed with immunoSEQ Analyzer, keeping only productive sequences. To calculate clonality, Shannon entropy was normalized by log2 of the number of productive unique sequences and then subtracted from one. For each patient and control, public and private clones were evaluated within the 100 most prevalent clones. Clones were defined as Susac-specific if absent from the healthy and MS cohorts, from over a thousand published viral clones and from other ImmuneACCESS disease sequences. TCRdb itself trimmed the public reads at Q25 with fastp, ran MiXCR and retained productive beta chains. When rows share a CDR3 protein, they turn into one entry using the most common DNA and genes. The V and J calls shown here were made by TCRdb, not taken from the authors' results. The sample data list some 58,000 distinct CDR3 sequences, and 95% of these were observed just once. The ten largest make up 0.75% of the sample.

Peripheral blood CD8+ and CD4+ T cells from healthy donors, Susac syndrome patients and multiple sclerosis patients were profiled by high-throughput TCR beta sequencing. Susac syndrome patients met recently defined diagnostic criteria for definite or probable disease. Bulk CD8+ and CD4+ T cells were purified by magnetic negative isolation, while CD8+ TEMRA cells were enriched using FACS. Blood was collected in EDTA tubes and processed within 24 hours, with PBMCs isolated through density gradient centrifugation. PBMCs destined for TCR sequencing were cryopreserved in liquid nitrogen and later thawed in a 37 °C water bath. The sorted or isolated CD4+, CD8+ and CD8+ TEMRA cells had a purity of 90% or higher. The source of the sample is a study of CD8 T cells in Susac syndrome (dated by TCRdb to the late 2010s). A note on the overall study: Of the Susac syndrome patients who were sequenced, more than five had clinically active disease and eight were in clinical remission. Clonality of the CD8+ T cell repertoire was compared between over ten healthy donors, approximately 14 Susac syndrome patients and under 19 multiple sclerosis patients. Whether CD8+ T cell activation and differentiation in Susac syndrome was antigen driven was tested using repertoire sequencing. At blood withdrawal, Susac syndrome patients were therapy-naive, treated with corticosteroids (with IVIg additionally given to some), or treated with IVIg alone.

Here is what the overall study found, with its caveats: The number of individuals in the TCR sequencing and HLA analysis was acknowledged as relatively small. Roughly 15 and five Susac-specific public clones were found in the total CD8+ and CD8+ TEMRA repertoires, respectively. CD8+ repertoires in Susac syndrome showed clonal expansion, which was highest in CD8+ TEMRA cells and was greater in clinically active patients than in remitting patients.

Sequencing was done on a sample of CD8+ T cells from PBMCs. The sequence was obtained from a human donor with Susac syndrome. Recombination joined TRBV30 with TRBJ2-2; the D gene identity is not certain. The CDR3 sequence is CAWRPQATGELFF. Read as DNA, the sequence is TGTGCCTGGAGACCACAAGCCACCGGGGAGCTGTTTTTT.